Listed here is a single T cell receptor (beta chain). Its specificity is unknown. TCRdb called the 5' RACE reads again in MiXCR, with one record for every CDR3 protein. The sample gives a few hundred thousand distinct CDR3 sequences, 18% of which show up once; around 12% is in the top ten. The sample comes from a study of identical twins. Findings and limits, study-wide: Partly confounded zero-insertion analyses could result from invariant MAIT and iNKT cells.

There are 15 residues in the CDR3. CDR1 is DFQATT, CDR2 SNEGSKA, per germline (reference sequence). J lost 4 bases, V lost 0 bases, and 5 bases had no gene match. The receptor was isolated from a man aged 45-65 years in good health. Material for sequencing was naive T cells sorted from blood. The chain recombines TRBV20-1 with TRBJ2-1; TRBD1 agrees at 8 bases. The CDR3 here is CSARDRQGTYNEQFF. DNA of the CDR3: TGCAGTGCTAGAGATCGACAGGGGACGTACAATGAGCAGTTCTTC.